This TCR beta chain was captured by sequencing in a study of blood T cell repertoires in COVID-19. In the source study's methods: Amplification from reference gene primers served as the basis for estimated nucleated cell counts. TCRdb's copy holds only in-frame clones and misses some; the assay was immunoSEQ multiplex PCR. V and J calls and clone size are copied from that table; D and trimming were computed from the DNA. The sample contains approximately 24,000 clones, about 89% of which appear only once. Seattle patients were enrolled while actively infected and followed longitudinally. The CDR3 loop spans 15 amino acids. Per germline, CDR1 SGHDT and CDR2 YYEEEE. V trimming: 4 bases; J trimming: 4 bases; junction bases outside the gene matches: 6.

The sample taken for sequencing was peripheral blood. This clonotype was obtained from a man between 65 and 79 years old with COVID-19, enrolled during active disease. This chain uses TRBV5-6 with TRBJ2-2; TRBD1 matches at 8 bases. The CDR3 region is CASSPGQGLTGELFF. The CDR3 coding sequence is TGTGCCAGCAGCCCTGGACAGGGACTCACCGGGGAGCTGTTTTTT. The full variable domain, in which reference TRBV5-6 and TRBJ2-2 provide the parts outside the CDR3, is DAGVTQSPTHLIKTRGQQVTLRCSPKSGHDTVSWYQQALGQGPQFIFQYYEEEERQRGNFPDRFSGHQFPNYSSELNVNALLLGDSALYLCASSPGQGLTGELFFGEGSRLTVL.